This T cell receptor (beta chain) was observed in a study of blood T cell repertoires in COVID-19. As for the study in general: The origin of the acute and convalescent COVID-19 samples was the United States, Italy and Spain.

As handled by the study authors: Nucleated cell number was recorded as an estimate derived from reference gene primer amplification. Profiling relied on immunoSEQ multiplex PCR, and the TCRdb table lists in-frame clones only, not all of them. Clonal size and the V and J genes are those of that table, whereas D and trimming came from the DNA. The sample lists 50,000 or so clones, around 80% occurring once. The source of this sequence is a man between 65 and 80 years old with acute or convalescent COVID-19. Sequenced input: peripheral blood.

DNA for the CDR3: TGTGCCAGCAGTTACTCGAGAGGCCAGGCGGGAGGCTACACCTTC. It specifies CASSYSRGQAGGYTF. The chain employs TRBV6-6 and TRBJ1-2; no firm D call. Trimming stripped 0 bases from V and 8 bases from J, with 16 bases between. Germline assignment: CDR1 MNHNY and CDR2 SVGAGI (reference sequence). The CDR3 covers 15 residues.